The 25 T cell receptor beta chains below come from one sample, sequenced in a study of PD-1 blockade in classical Hodgkin lymphoma. Time point denoted: newly diagnosed, previously untreated cHL patient sample. Researchers used magnetic negative selection to pull out pure CD4+ T cells from thawed PBMCs. Profiling relied on immunoSEQ multiplex PCR, and the TCRdb table lists in-frame clones only, not all of them. The sample contains about 32,000 clones, about 87% of which appear only once. Sequencing was performed on CD4+ T cells from blood. The receptors were gathered from a human donor with classical Hodgkin lymphoma.

The chain employs TRBV7-9 and TRBJ1-1; 9 bases are a match to TRBD1. Germline V lookup: CDR1 SEHNR, CDR2 FQNEAQ (reference sequence). The CDR3 length is 14 residues. The junction had 0 bases not matched to a gene; V was cut back by 3 bases and J by 1 base. DNA for the CDR3: TGTGCCAGCAGCTTGACAGGGGGGAACACTGAAGCTTTCTTT. Residues: CASSLTGGNTEAFF.

This clone was seen only once. This rearrangement joins TRBV30 to TRBJ1-1, with 7 bases identical to TRBD1. CDR1 and CDR2 (germline): GTSNPN, SVGIG (reference sequence). The CDR3 has 13 amino acids. Trimming at V came to 0 bases and at J to 2 bases, leaving 0 bases not matched to a gene. This chain's CDR3 is CAWSVGGNTEAFF. CDR3 bases: TGTGCCTGGAGTGTAGGGGGCAACACTGAAGCTTTCTTT.

V gene TRBV6-1 combines with J gene TRBJ1-2, with a possible D match to TRBD1 (5 bases). Per germline, CDR1 MNHNS and CDR2 SASEGT. The V gene lost 0 bases and the J gene lost 0 bases, with 8 bases spanning the gap. This CDR3 is 15 amino acids long. The CDR3 sequence is CASSEAATANYGYTF. In DNA form, the CDR3 reads TGTGCCAGCAGTGAAGCGGCGACAGCTAACTATGGCTACACCTTC.

The V gene is TRBV30, the J gene TRBJ1-2; no definite D call. The CDR3 runs to 12 residues. V dropped 2 bases and J dropped 5 bases, with 9 bases sitting between them. Germline V gene lookup returns CDR1 GTSNPN and CDR2 SVGIG (reference sequence). CDR3 loop: CAWSRQEYGYTF. Written as DNA, the CDR3 is TGTGCCTGGAGTAGGCAGGAATATGGCTACACCTTC.

CDR3 residues: CASSLEVGGQPQHF. As DNA, the CDR3 is TGTGCCAGCAGCTTAGAAGTGGGGGGCCAGCCCCAGCATTTT. The gene calls are TRBV7-8 and TRBJ1-5; the D gene is possibly TRBD1 (6 bases). Deletions cut 1 base from V and 7 bases from J, with 11 bases between. Germline V gives CDR1 SGHVS, CDR2 FQNEAQ. CDR3 size: 14 residues. Filled out from reference TRBV7-8 and TRBJ1-5, the complete variable domain reads GAGVSQSPRYKVAKRGQDVALRCDPISGHVSLFWYQQALGQGPEFLTYFQNEAQLDKSGLPSDRFFAERPEGSVSTLKIQRTQQEDSAVYLCASSLEVGGQPQHFGDGTRLSIL.

The rearrangement uses TRBV7-9 and TRBJ2-5, with 9 bases matching TRBD1. Germline trimming cut 4 bases from V and 5 bases from J; bases unmatched to any gene: 5. The CDR3 has 14 amino acids. Germline CDR1 and CDR2: SEHNR and FQNEAQ (reference sequence). This chain's CDR3 is CASSYTGGDETQYF. CDR3 DNA: TGTGCCAGCAGCTATACAGGGGGCGACGAGACCCAGTACTTC.

V gene TRBV6-1 combines with J gene TRBJ2-1; no definite D call. Germline values: CDR1 MNHNS, CDR2 SASEGT. The length of the CDR3 is 15 residues. V was clipped by 1 base and J by 2 bases, with 9 bases between them. The chain's CDR3 is CASSEEPGPYNEQFF. CDR3 in DNA: TGTGCCAGCAGTGAAGAGCCAGGACCCTACAATGAGCAGTTCTTC.

The rearrangement joins TRBV5-8 to TRBJ1-5; a possible D gene is TRBD1 (5 bases). Trimming removed 2 bases at V and 5 bases at J, with 23 bases between. The CDR3 length is 18 residues. CDR1 SGHTS and CDR2 YDEGEE come from the germline V gene. The DNA of the CDR3 is TGTGCCAGCAGCTTAGGCCGAAGCGGGACCCCAGGGCATCAGCCCCAGCATTTT. The encoded protein is CASSLGRSGTPGHQPQHF.

The chain combines TRBV19 with TRBJ2-3; 8 bases map to TRBD2. Trimming cost V 8 bases and J 2 bases; bases outside gene matches: 6. There are 14 residues in the CDR3. Germline CDR1 is LNHDA and CDR2 is SQIVND (reference sequence). In nucleotides, the CDR3 is TGTGCCAGTCACGTAGCGGGGAACACAGATACGCAGTATTTT. Protein sequence: CASHVAGNTDTQYF.

This chain uses TRBV9 with TRBJ2-1; TRBD2 might be the D (6 bases). Trimming took 0 bases from V and 6 from J, leaving 19 bases between them. CDR3 length equals 17 residues. Germline CDR1 SGDLS, CDR2 YYNGEE. CDR3 sequence (DNA): TGTGCCAGCAGCGTAGGCTCGACTAGTTTTAGGGGCAATGAGCAGTTCTTC. As protein: CASSVGSTSFRGNEQFF.

The chain recombines TRBV5-4 with TRBJ2-3, with 8 nucleotides matching TRBD1. In germline, CDR1 is SGHNT, CDR2 YYREEE (reference sequence). CDR3 length: 16 residues. V dropped 5 bases and J dropped 1; count of bases not matched to a gene: 9. Written as DNA, the CDR3 is TGTGCCAGCAGACCAGGGGGCGCGGGCGGCACAGATACGCAGTATTTT. As protein: CASRPGGAGGTDTQYF.

V is TRBV18 and J is TRBJ2-5; the D is unclear. Deletions cut 3 bases from V and 5 bases from J, with 4 bases between. This CDR3 region has 11 residues. Germline V lookup: CDR1 KGHSH, CDR2 LQKENI. CDR3 protein: CASSPGETQYF. CDR3 DNA: TGTGCCAGCTCACCGGGGGAGACCCAGTACTTC. The full variable domain, rest sourced from reference TRBV18 and TRBJ2-5, is NAGVMQNPRHLVRRRGQEARLRCSPMKGHSHVYWYRQLPEEGLKFMVYLQKENIIDESGMPKERFSAEFPKEGPSILRIQQVVRGDSAAYFCASSPGETQYFGPGTRLLVL.

V gene TRBV19 combines with J gene TRBJ2-1; a possible D gene is TRBD1 (5 bases). Germline CDR1 reads LNHDA; CDR2 reads SQIVND (reference sequence). V gave up 5 bases and J gave up 5 bases, with 10 bases separating them. There are 13 residues in the CDR3. The CDR3 here is CASSPQGNNEQFF. CDR3 DNA: TGTGCCAGTAGTCCTCAGGGAAACAATGAGCAGTTCTTC.

This chain joins TRBV5-1 and TRBJ2-2, with D perhaps matching TRBD1 or TRBD2 (5 bases each). This CDR3 contains 16 residues. Germline V gene sequence: CDR1 SGHRS, CDR2 YFSETQ. The V end was cut by 1 base, the J end by 2 bases, with 12 bases between. The CDR3 DNA reads TGCGCCAGCAGCTTGAGGGGACCCCCCAACACCGGGGAGCTGTTTTTT. It is translated as CASSLRGPPNTGELFF.

This chain joins TRBV7-2 and TRBJ2-7, with 8 bases aligning to TRBD2. The CDR3 covers 12 residues. The germline V gene encodes CDR1 SGHTA and CDR2 FQGNSA. The junction had 2 bases not matched to a gene; V was cut back by 5 bases and J by 5 bases. The CDR3 DNA follows: TGTGCCAGCAGCCCGGGACTAGACGAGCAGTACTTC. Its translation is CASSPGLDEQYF.

J is TRBJ1-1 and V is TRBV7-9, with D unclear. The germline V and J ends were trimmed by 5 bases and 4 bases, with 20 bases remaining between them. This CDR3 comprises 16 residues. The germline V gene has CDR1 SEHNR and CDR2 FQNEAQ (reference sequence). CDR3 in DNA: TGTGCCAGCAGCCCTCGTTCGGGTGGGCTTTCCACTGAAGCTTTCTTT. This codes for CASSPRSGGLSTEAFF. Variable domain in full (rest from reference TRBV7-9 and TRBJ1-1): DTGVSQNPRHKITKRGQNVTFRCDPISEHNRLYWYRQTLGQGPEFLTYFQNEAQLEKSRLLSDRFSAERPKGSFSTLEIQRTEQGDSAMYLCASSPRSGGLSTEAFFGQGTRLTVV.

The chain uses TRBV5-6 and TRBJ1-3; D is unresolved. The germline CDR1 and CDR2 sequences are SGHDT and YYEEEE. The ends were cut back, 0 bases at V and 0 bases at J, with 4 bases in the middle. The CDR3 sequence is 14 residues long. CDR3 residues: CASSLDGSGNTIYF. The CDR3 DNA sequence: TGTGCCAGCAGCTTGGACGGCTCTGGAAACACCATATATTTT.

The chain employs TRBV6-1 and TRBJ1-1; the D gene is possibly TRBD1 (5 bases). Germline CDR1 reads MNHNS; CDR2 reads SASEGT. Trimming shortened V by 8 bases and J by 7 bases, and 8 bases separated the two germline ends. This CDR3 has 10 amino acids. The CDR3 DNA reads TGTGCCAGCCGGGGCTTTGAAGCTTTCTTT. Its protein product is CASRGFEAFF.

This clone was seen just once. V is TRBV5-4 and J is TRBJ1-3; the match to TRBD1 covers 8 bases. Germline V CDR1 and CDR2: SGHNT, YYREEE (reference sequence). The junction had 12 bases not matched to a gene; V was cut back by 4 bases and J by 0 bases. The CDR3 sequence is 18 residues long. The CDR3 nucleotides are TGTGCCAGCAGCCACGCCCTCGGGACAGGCAACTCTGGAAACACCATATATTTT. Protein product: CASSHALGTGNSGNTIYF. The variable domain in full, with the rest retrieved from reference TRBV5-4 and TRBJ1-3, is ETGVTQSPTHLIKTRGQQVTLRCSSQSGHNTVSWYQQALGQGPQFIFQYYREEENGRGNFPPRFSGLQFPNYSSELNVNALELDDSALYLCASSHALGTGNSGNTIYFGEGSWLTVV.

The chain is built from TRBV6-5 and TRBJ2-7, with 13 nucleotides matching TRBD2. The CDR3 loop spans 14 amino acids. Trimming removed 6 bases from V and 5 bases from J; junction bases left unmatched: 4. Germline values: CDR1 MNHEY, CDR2 SVGAGI. CDR3 region: CASRGLAGENEQYF. In DNA form, the CDR3 reads TGTGCCAGCAGAGGACTAGCGGGAGAAAACGAGCAGTACTTC.

The V and J genes are TRBV6-5 and TRBJ2-7; either TRBD1 or TRBD2 may supply D (5 bases each). Germline values: CDR1 MNHEY, CDR2 SVGAGI. The CDR3 has 15 residues. Trimming took 6 bases from V and 2 from J, leaving 17 bases between them. CDR3 nucleotide sequence: TGTGCCAGCAGGCATGACAGACCGGGGCCCTACGAGCAGTACTTC. Translation: CASRHDRPGPYEQYF.

This clone was seen a single time. The chain uses TRBV11-3 and TRBJ1-1, with 10 bases lining up with TRBD1. V was pared by 5 bases and J by 1 base, with 4 bases of the junction left unmatched. This CDR3 comprises 15 residues. Per germline, CDR1 SGHNT and CDR2 YENEEA. CDR3 sequence: CASSMTGGQNTEAFF. As DNA, the CDR3 is TGTGCCAGCAGCATGACAGGGGGCCAGAACACTGAAGCTTTCTTT.

This chain joins TRBV9 and TRBJ2-3; D gene unclear. Germline V lookup: CDR1 SGDLS, CDR2 YYNGEE. The CDR3 is 15 residues long. V was cut by 0 bases and J by 4 bases, with 12 bases left in between. CDR3 coding DNA: TGTGCCAGCAGCGTAGTTATACTACCTCCAGATACGCAGTATTTT. This translates into CASSVVILPPDTQYF.

The CDR3 is CASSPTDRGEAFF. CDR3 nucleotides: TGTGCCAGCAGCCCCACCGACAGGGGTGAAGCTTTCTTT. The chain employs TRBV9 and TRBJ1-1; TRBD1 aligns across 8 bases. Germline loops: CDR1 SGDLS, CDR2 YYNGEE. CDR3 length: 13 amino acids. Unmatched junction bases numbered 6, after V lost 4 bases and J lost 7 bases.

This sequence joins TRBV5-1 and TRBJ2-3; a possible D gene is TRBD1 (6 bases). V gave up 0 bases and J gave up 6 bases, with 14 bases separating them. There are 15 residues in the CDR3. Germline-derived CDR1 and CDR2 are SGHRS and YFSETQ. For the CDR3, the DNA is TGCGCCAGCAGCTTGGACAGCCAAAGGGGGGATACGCAGTATTTT. Its protein product is CASSLDSQRGDTQYF.